These 14 T cell receptor beta chains were sequenced from one sample in a study of T cells expressing NK-cell markers. TCRdb reprocessed the 5' RACE reads, keeping one entry per CDR3 protein, no DNA. The sample holds around 380,000 distinct CDR3 sequences. Input material: blood T cells: a sorted CD56 or NKG2C T cell subset, CD4+ or CD8+ T cells, or bulk PBMC T cells (not recorded which). The receptor source for this set is a woman in her 50s in good health.

This CDR3 reads CSASRRPNTEAFF. The J gene is TRBJ1-1, the V gene TRBV20-1. The CDR3 runs 13 residues. In germline, CDR1 is DFQATT, CDR2 SNEGSKA (reference sequence).

V gene TRBV12-3 or TRBV12-4 combines with J gene TRBJ2-7; checking the TCRdb D call of TRBD1 is not possible without DNA. This CDR3 is built from 16 residues. Here the CDR3 reads CASSLMPGQGIGEQYF.

J is TRBJ2-5 and V is TRBV5-4; TCRdb gives TRBD1 as the D gene, but with no DNA this cannot be confirmed. Germline V lookup: CDR1 SGHNT, CDR2 YYREEE (reference sequence). The CDR3 has 13 amino acids. This chain's CDR3 is CASSLRGGETQYF.

CDR3 residues: CASNVWAGAAPNQPQHF. The chain links TRBV12-3 or TRBV12-4 to TRBJ1-5; TCRdb returns TRBD1, unconfirmable since there is no DNA. The CDR3 runs 17 residues.

This chain uses TRBV2 with TRBJ2-1. The CDR3 has 15 residues. In germline, CDR1 is SNHLY, CDR2 FYNNEI. CDR3: CASSRDLSSYNEQFF.

The V call is TRBV5-5, the J call TRBJ1-5. Looked up from germline, CDR1 is SGHKS and CDR2 is YYEKEE (reference sequence). CDR3 size: 15 residues. The CDR3 sequence: CASSLTGVGDQPQHF.

The V call is TRBV12-3 or TRBV12-4, the J call TRBJ1-2; TCRdb picks TRBD1, but there is no DNA to check that call. This CDR3 is 13 amino acids long. The CDR3 loop reads CASGQGGRWGYTF.

V gene TRBV25-1 combines with J gene TRBJ1-1; the D gene TCRdb calls, TRBD1, cannot be checked with no DNA. This CDR3 is 15 amino acids long. Germline loops: CDR1 MGHDK, CDR2 SYGVNS. The CDR3 spells CASSDPLGAGAEAFF.

This chain joins TRBV10-3 and TRBJ2-2; absent DNA, TCRdb's TRBD1 call cannot be checked. Germline CDR1 is ENHRY and CDR2 is SYGVKD. The CDR3 runs 15 residues. The CDR3 loop is CATLQGGTNTGELFF.

The chain joins TRBV7-6 to TRBJ2-5; the D call of TRBD1 rests on TCRdb alone, since no DNA is present to check it. Germline CDR1 SGHVS, CDR2 FNYEAQ. There are 15 residues in the CDR3. The CDR3 sequence is CASSLELVSRGTQYF.

The gene calls are TRBV7-6 and TRBJ2-1; the D gene TCRdb calls, TRBD1, cannot be checked with no DNA. Germline CDR1 is SGHVS and CDR2 is FNYEAQ. The CDR3 consists of 16 residues. CDR3 in amino acids: CASSYIWDRGPGEQFF.

The V and J genes are TRBV29-1 and TRBJ2-3; TCRdb lists TRBD1, though no DNA is available to test this call. Germline V lookup: CDR1 SQVTM, CDR2 ANQGSEA. This CDR3 spans 15 amino acids. The CDR3 is CSVDRRGAVVDTQYF.

The gene calls are TRBV7-8 and TRBJ2-5; TCRdb designates TRBD2, a call that cannot be tested without DNA. The germline V gene has CDR1 SGHVS and CDR2 FQNEAQ. This CDR3 comprises 15 residues. CDR3 region: CASSLGRVGIGTQYF.

The rearrangement uses TRBV7-8 and TRBJ1-5. Germline V gives CDR1 SGHVS, CDR2 FQNEAQ. The length of the CDR3 is 15 residues. The CDR3 protein is CASSKGRFSNQPQHF.